This T cell receptor (beta chain) was sequenced in a study of T cell changes during pregnancy in multiple sclerosis. Assay: immunoSEQ multiplex PCR; the TCRdb copy retains only in-frame clones and omits some. The sample holds tens of thousands of clones, less than 95% seen once. The CDR3 covers 17 residues. From germline, CDR1 is MGHRA and CDR2 YSYEKL. V dropped 0 bases and J dropped 6; count of bases not matched to a gene: 11. This rearrangement joins TRBV4-1 to TRBJ1-3; 7 bases align to TRBD1. The TCR originated in a female donor with multiple sclerosis, enrolled in a pregnancy study. The sequenced sample was peripheral blood, obtained in the second trimester of pregnancy. The CDR3 sequence is CASSQDEGASSSNTIYF. The DNA of the CDR3 is TGCGCCAGCAGCCAAGACGAGGGGGCATCATCTTCAAACACCATATATTTT.